The 23 T cell receptor beta chains in this list originate from one sample, sequenced in a study of T cells in localized non-small cell lung cancer. Using immunoSEQ multiplex PCR, the repertoire was profiled, and TCRdb retains in-frame clones only, with some absent. Of some 130,000 clones in the sample, roughly nine tenths were seen once. This specimen consisted of peripheral blood, obtained before any cancer treatment. Receptors were obtained from a female donor aged 60 or older with stage I lung adenocarcinoma.

V usage is TRBV11-2 and J usage is TRBJ1-1; 8 bases agree with TRBD1. The CDR3 is 17 residues long. V lost 4 bases and J lost 3; bases outside the gene matches: 13. The germline CDR1 and CDR2 sequences are SGHAT and FQNNGV. This CDR3 reads CASSSSTGGWLDTEAFF. The CDR3, as DNA: TGTGCCAGCAGCTCATCTACAGGGGGGTGGCTTGACACTGAAGCTTTCTTT.

This chain uses TRBV28 with TRBJ2-1; D is uncertain. The V gene's germline CDR1 is MDHEN and CDR2 SYDVKM. The CDR3 totals 18 residues. V was trimmed by 7 bases and J by 0 bases, leaving 22 bases between them. CDR3 loop: CASTLIGFRTSSYNEQFF. The CDR3 bases are TGTGCCAGCACCCTAATTGGGTTCCGGACGAGCTCCTACAATGAGCAGTTCTTC.

The rearrangement links TRBV6-5 to TRBJ2-7; the D gene is possibly TRBD1 (7 bases). Germline CDR1 and CDR2: MNHEY and SVGAGI. The CDR3 is 14 amino acids. V was pared by 2 bases and J by 4 bases, with 12 bases between. The CDR3 bases are TGTGCCAGCAGTTACGGGGGGACAGCATACGAGCAGTACTTC. Residues: CASSYGGTAYEQYF.

The CDR3 region is CAWSRLAGGRSYNEQFF. In DNA, the CDR3 is TGTGCCTGGAGTCGGCTAGCGGGAGGCCGCTCCTACAATGAGCAGTTCTTC. This chain uses TRBV30 with TRBJ2-1; 11 nucleotides agree with TRBD2. Germline trimming cut 2 bases from V and 0 bases from J; bases unmatched to any gene: 6. CDR3 length: 17 residues. Germline V CDR1 and CDR2: GTSNPN, SVGIG (reference sequence). Supplemented by reference TRBV30 and TRBJ2-1, the full variable domain reads SQTIHQWPATLVQPVGSPLSLECTVEGTSNPNLYWYRQAAGRGLQLLFYSVGIGQISSEVPQNLSASRPQDRQFILSSKKLLLSDSGFYLCAWSRLAGGRSYNEQFFGPGTRLTVL.

The chain recombines TRBV14 with TRBJ2-5; D call uncertain. CDR1 and CDR2 from the germline V gene are SGHDN and FVKESK. V lost 1 base and J lost 4, with 7 bases in between. CDR3 length: 13 residues. The CDR3 coding sequence is TGTGCCAGCAGCCAAGTACTGGGAGAGACCCAGTACTTC. The encoded protein is CASSQVLGETQYF.

The chain carries TRBV19 and TRBJ2-3; 7 bases are a match to TRBD2. CDR3 length: 15 amino acids. V was clipped by 0 bases and J by 4 bases; unmatched bases: 4. The germline V gene encodes CDR1 LNHDA and CDR2 SQIVND (reference sequence). This CDR3 is CASSIDRGGADTQYF. The CDR3 DNA reads TGTGCCAGTAGTATAGACCGGGGAGGGGCAGATACGCAGTATTTT.

This sequence joins TRBV2 and TRBJ2-1; unclear D gene. CDR3 length: 11 residues. Germline-derived CDR1 and CDR2 are SNHLY and FYNNEI. V gave up 9 bases and J gave up 7 bases, with 10 bases separating them. In DNA form, the CDR3 reads TGTGCCAGTACAGCTAGGAATGAGCAGTTCTTC. Encoded protein: CASTARNEQFF.

This rearrangement joins TRBV4-1 to TRBJ2-5, with D perhaps TRBD1 (6 bases). Germline CDR1 is MGHRA and CDR2 is YSYEKL. The CDR3 extends over 15 amino acids. Trimming stripped 0 bases from V and 1 base from J, with 9 bases between. CDR3 in DNA: TGCGCCAGCAGCCAAGAACGGGACACCCAAGAGACCCAGTACTTC. It encodes CASSQERDTQETQYF.

This chain joins TRBV30 and TRBJ2-1, with D unclear. The CDR3 spans 13 residues. Germline V gene lookup returns CDR1 GTSNPN and CDR2 SVGIG (reference sequence). V gave up 7 bases and J gave up 0 bases, with 10 bases separating them. The CDR3 DNA follows: TGTGCCTACACACAAAGCTCCTACAATGAGCAGTTCTTC. Its protein is CAYTQSSYNEQFF.

V and J are TRBV30 and TRBJ1-1; D may be TRBD1 (6 bases). V was trimmed by 0 bases and J by 11 bases, leaving 22 bases between them. The germline CDR1 and CDR2 sequences are GTSNPN and SVGIG (reference sequence). The CDR3 consists of 15 residues. As DNA, the CDR3 is TGTGCCTGGAGTGTAAAGGGGGGAGTAATTTTGAAGGCTTTCTTT. Protein sequence: CAWSVKGGVILKAFF.

This chain joins TRBV7-6 and TRBJ2-7, with D tentatively TRBD2 (7 bases). CDR3 length equals 15 residues. Germline-derived CDR1 and CDR2 are SGHVS and FNYEAQ. V lost 3 bases, J lost 2 bases, and 14 bases lay in between. The CDR3 DNA sequence: TGTGCCAGCAGCTTTAGTGGAGGGGGGGCCTACGAGCAGTACTTC. It codes for CASSFSGGGAYEQYF.

The rearrangement joins TRBV28 to TRBJ1-4, with unresolved D. The length of the CDR3 is 14 residues. V was pared by 3 bases and J by 8 bases, with 13 bases between. Germline V gene lookup returns CDR1 MDHEN and CDR2 SYDVKM. CDR3 DNA sequence: TGTGCCAGCAGTTTTTCGGGTCTGAGGGAAAAACTGTTTTTT. It specifies CASSFSGLREKLFF. The variable domain in full, with the rest retrieved from reference TRBV28 and TRBJ1-4, is DVKVTQSSRYLVKRTGEKVFLECVQDMDHENMFWYRQDPGLGLRLIYFSYDVKMKEKGDIPEGYSVSREKKERFSLILESASTNQTSMYLCASSFSGLREKLFFGSGTQLSVL.

In this sample, this clone turned up once. An end of the junction does not agree with germline; a read error may underlie this. This chain joins TRBV7-7 and TRBJ2-1; no definite D call. CDR1 and CDR2 from the germline V gene are SSHAT and FNYEAQ (reference sequence). This CDR3 spans 15 amino acids. DNA of the CDR3: TGTGCTAGCAGCCTGAATCCTCCCCCCTACAATGAGCAGTTCTTC. It specifies CASSLNPPPYNEQFF.

The chain is built from TRBV11-3 and TRBJ2-7; D not resolved. The V gene lost 0 bases and the J gene lost 4 bases, with 7 bases spanning the gap. Germline-derived CDR1 and CDR2 are SGHNT and YENEEA. The CDR3 has 13 amino acids. The CDR3 loop reads CASSLDANYEQYF. The CDR3, as DNA: TGTGCCAGCAGCTTAGATGCAAATTACGAGCAGTACTTC.

V is TRBV5-4 and J is TRBJ2-7, with 10 bases identical to TRBD1. Germline CDR1 SGHNT, CDR2 YYREEE (reference sequence). The CDR3 runs to 15 residues. With V trimmed by 3 bases and J by 6 bases, 9 bases remained unmatched. The CDR3, as DNA: TGTGCCAGCAGCTCCGGGGGACAGGGGATGGTCGAGCAGTACTTC. Translated: CASSSGGQGMVEQYF.

This clone was seen just once. The gene calls are TRBV28 and TRBJ2-5; 14 bases line up with TRBD2. Trimming at V came to 5 bases and at J to 5 bases, leaving 13 bases not matched to a gene. The CDR3 has 18 amino acids. Germline CDR1 and CDR2: MDHEN and SYDVKM. CDR3 amino acids: CASSRGLAGVPSRETQYF. The CDR3 DNA follows: TGTGCCAGCAGTAGGGGACTAGCGGGAGTGCCCTCAAGGGAGACCCAGTACTTC.

This clone appeared a single time. J is TRBJ1-4 and V is TRBV27; D is possibly TRBD1 (6 bases). The germline V and J ends were trimmed by 4 bases and 8 bases, with 11 bases remaining between them. The CDR3 is made up of 13 amino acids. The germline V gene encodes CDR1 MNHEY and CDR2 SMNVEV (reference sequence). The CDR3 reads CASSSRQAEKLFF. CDR3 DNA: TGTGCCAGCAGTTCCCGACAGGCAGAAAAACTGTTTTTT.

This sequence joins TRBV9 and TRBJ1-3; D is perhaps TRBD1 (6 bases). This CDR3 contains 14 residues. Germline V lookup: CDR1 SGDLS, CDR2 YYNGEE. V was cut by 2 bases and J by 4 bases, with 10 bases left in between. CDR3 in amino acids: CASSVRDIGNTIYF. The CDR3, as DNA: TGTGCCAGCAGCGTCCGGGACATCGGAAACACCATATATTTT.

The J gene is TRBJ2-2, the V gene TRBV16; D remains ambiguous. V was trimmed by 5 bases and J by 6 bases, leaving 10 bases between them. The CDR3 is 13 amino acids. Germline assignment: CDR1 KGHSY and CDR2 FQNENV. CDR3 region: CASSLRFSGELFF. CDR3 DNA: TGTGCCAGCAGCTTGAGGTTTTCCGGGGAGCTGTTTTTT. Filled out from reference TRBV16 and TRBJ2-2, the complete variable domain reads GEEVAQTPKHLVRGEGQKAKLYCAPIKGHSYVFWYQQVLKNEFKFLISFQNENVFDETGMPKERFSAKCLPNSPCSLEIQATKLEDSAVYFCASSLRFSGELFFGEGSRLTVL.

CDR3 DNA: TGTGCCAGCAGTACCGGGGCCGTAGCCCAGTACTTC. Amino acids: CASSTGAVAQYF. The chain carries TRBV28 and TRBJ2-5; tentatively, D is TRBD1 or TRBD2 (5 bases each). V was trimmed by 5 bases and J by 9 bases, leaving 13 bases between them. Germline V gene lookup returns CDR1 MDHEN and CDR2 SYDVKM. The CDR3 has 12 residues.

This chain joins TRBV19 and TRBJ2-3; TRBD2 matches 12 bases. The CDR3 spans 17 residues. Trimming cost V 10 bases and J 6 bases; bases outside gene matches: 17. The germline gives CDR1 LNHDA, CDR2 SQIVND (reference sequence). The CDR3 spells CATSPNGLAGITDTQYF. Written as DNA, the CDR3 is TGTGCCACCTCACCCAACGGACTAGCGGGAATCACGGATACGCAGTATTTT.

The chain has TRBV7-9 and TRBJ1-1, with 7 bases matching TRBD1. V shed 4 bases, J shed 6 bases, and the junction held 11 bases outside the gene matches. The CDR3 totals 15 residues. Germline V gives CDR1 SEHNR, CDR2 FQNEAQ (reference sequence). The CDR3 bases are TGTGCCAGCAGCTCGTCTGACAGGGACGGGGCTGAAGCTTTCTTT. Translation: CASSSSDRDGAEAFF.

The V call is TRBV5-6, the J call TRBJ1-3; a weak D match, TRBD1 (5 bases). Germline values: CDR1 SGHDT, CDR2 YYEEEE. This CDR3 has 15 amino acids. V was shortened by 0 bases and J by 15 bases, with 22 bases between the two germline ends. CDR3 in DNA: TGTGCCAGCAGCTTGGGACAAGCTGGGGACGGACATAAATATTTT. Its translation is CASSLGQAGDGHKYF.